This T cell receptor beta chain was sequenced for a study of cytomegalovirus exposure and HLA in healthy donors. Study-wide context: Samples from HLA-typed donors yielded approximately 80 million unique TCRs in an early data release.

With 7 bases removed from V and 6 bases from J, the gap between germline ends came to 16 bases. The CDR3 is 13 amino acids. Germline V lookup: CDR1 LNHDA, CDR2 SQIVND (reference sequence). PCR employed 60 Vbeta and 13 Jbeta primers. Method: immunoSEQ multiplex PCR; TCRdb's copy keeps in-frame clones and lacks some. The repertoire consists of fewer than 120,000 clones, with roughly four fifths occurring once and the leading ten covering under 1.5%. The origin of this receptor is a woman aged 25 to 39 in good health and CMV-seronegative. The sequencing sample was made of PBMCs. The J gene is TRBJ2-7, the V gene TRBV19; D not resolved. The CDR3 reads CASTPGQSREQYF. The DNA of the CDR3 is TGTGCCAGTACTCCAGGCCAATCCCGCGAGCAGTACTTC. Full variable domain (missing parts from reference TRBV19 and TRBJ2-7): DGGITQSPKYLFRKEGQNVTLSCEQNLNHDAMYWYRQDPGQGLRLIYYSQIVNDFQKGDIAEGYSVSREKKESFPLTVTSAQKNPTAFYLCASTPGQSREQYFGPGTRLTVT.